This T cell receptor (beta chain) emerged from a study of radiotherapy plus CTLA-4 blockade in lung cancer (dated by TCRdb to 2016 to 2019). A note on the overall study: Objective responses were observed in 18% of enrolled patients, and disease control was achieved in 25% to 40%. Results and caveats for the whole study, not just this receptor: Early dynamic changes in blood T cell clones, together with increased serum interferon-beta after radiation, were reported as the strongest predictors of response. After treatment with radiotherapy and ipilimumab, TCR clones that came from tumors expanded in the peripheral blood.

Note on this clone: Its antigen is still unknown. No base quality values were provided; no much bigger clone lies one nucleotide off.

In this study, focal radiation therapy paired with CTLA-4 blockade (ipilimumab) was tested in patients who had chemo-refractory metastatic non-small-cell lung cancer. The germline V gene gives CDR1 as MGHRA and CDR2 as YSYEKL. Including the terminal cysteine and phenylalanine, the CDR3 comprises 16 residues. Here the CDR3 DNA is all that survives: 48 bases in frame from base 1. The junction shows trimming of 1 base on V and 0 bases on J, plus 13 bases between the germline ends. The library was built by means of the immunoSEQ multiplex PCR assay. TCRdb holds this immuneACCESS table with in-frame rearrangements only. Some clones are missing; in checked studies, unresolved V genes explain under half, and the rest has no known cause. The sample table contains about 97,000 clones; only one count was recorded for roughly 79% of them. Clones ranked in the top ten supply roughly 2.8% of the sample.

This TCR came from a human donor with non-small cell lung cancer who had a partial response to radiotherapy plus ipilimumab. Some clones in this sample may be carry-over from other donors' samples. The chain is assembled from TRBV4-1 and TRBJ2-7; the D gene is possibly TRBD1, with 6 bases matching. The input for sequencing was peripheral blood, taken from a patient treated with radiotherapy plus ipilimumab. The DNA sequence reads TGCGCCAGCAGCCAAGGACAGGCCGACAGCTCCTACGAGCAGTACTTC. Its coded protein is CASSQGQADSSYEQYF.